The clone carrying this T cell receptor (beta chain) was seen more than once but under ten times. Within the sample, other DNA sequences also encode this same CDR3. Method: immunoSEQ multiplex PCR; TCRdb's copy keeps in-frame clones and lacks some. There are about 160,000 clones in the sample; about 83% occur only once, and about an eighth lies in the top ten. The data are from a study of blood T cell repertoires in COVID-19. Sequencing was performed on peripheral blood. This TCR came from a man aged 65 to 79 who had recovered from COVID-19.

CDR3 sequence reads: CASSPVGQGRTEAFF. In DNA, the CDR3 is TGTGCCAGCTCACCAGTGGGGCAGGGGCGGACTGAAGCTTTCTTT. The chain employs TRBV18 and TRBJ1-1, with a possible D match to TRBD1 (6 bases). Trimming took off 2 bases at V and 5 bases at J, with 15 bases between the two ends. The CDR3 totals 15 residues. Germline lookup yields CDR1 KGHSH and CDR2 LQKENI.